The 15 T cell receptor beta chains below all came from one sample that was sequenced in a study of identical twins. Using its own MiXCR run on the 5' RACE reads, TCRdb lists one record per CDR3 protein. The table lists approximately 530,000 distinct CDR3 sequences, approximately 20% of them singletons. These same data were also listed under a study on yellow fever vaccine responses in identical twins.

Specimen: CD4+ T cells sorted from blood. Receptors originate from a woman between 18 and 29 years old in good health.

The V and J genes are TRBV9 and TRBJ2-1, with a tentative D call TRBD2 (6 bases). CDR1 and CDR2 from the germline V gene are SGDLS and YYNGEE. Trimming cost V 6 bases and J 0 bases, with 13 bases left between them. The CDR3 loop spans 15 amino acids. CDR3 DNA: TGTGCCAGCACTGCGGGACCTTCCTCCTACAATGAGCAGTTCTTC. As protein: CASTAGPSSYNEQFF.

The rearrangement uses TRBV12-3 or TRBV12-4 and TRBJ2-7; TRBD2 might be the D (5 bases). The CDR3 runs to 14 residues. The ends were cut back, 6 bases at V and 1 base at J, with 13 bases in the middle. DNA of the CDR3: TGTGCCAGCAGCCCCTATCGGGGTTCCTACGAGCAGTACTTC. Translated: CASSPYRGSYEQYF.

This clonotype was seen a handful of times. This chain links TRBV7-9 with TRBJ2-1; 12 bases fit TRBD2. From germline, CDR1 is SEHNR and CDR2 FQNEAQ (reference sequence). V lost 7 bases to trimming and J lost 7 bases; unmatched junction nucleotides: 8. The CDR3 is made up of 15 amino acids. CDR3 sequence: CASKGFGTSGNEQFF. DNA of the CDR3: TGTGCCAGCAAGGGCTTCGGGACTAGCGGGAATGAGCAGTTCTTC. The whole variable domain, filled in from reference TRBV7-9 and TRBJ2-1, reads DTGVSQNPRHKITKRGQNVTFRCDPISEHNRLYWYRQTLGQGPEFLTYFQNEAQLEKSRLLSDRFSAERPKGSFSTLEIQRTEQGDSAMYLCASKGFGTSGNEQFFGPGTRLTVL.

In its sample, this clonotype was seen a few times. The CDR3 DNA reads as TGTGCCAGCAGGCTCCTTGCAACTAATGAAAAACTGTTTTTT. Its translation is CASRLLATNEKLFF. The chain links TRBV27 to TRBJ1-4; D not resolved. This CDR3 is 14 amino acids long. CDR1 and CDR2 from the germline V gene are MNHEY and SMNVEV (reference sequence). The V end lost 6 bases, the J end lost 0 bases, and 8 bases lay between the germline ends.

The V and J genes are TRBV7-2 and TRBJ1-5, with a possible D match to TRBD1 (6 bases). This CDR3 contains 13 residues. Germline lookup yields CDR1 SGHTA and CDR2 FQGNSA. The V and J ends lost 3 bases and 11 bases respectively, with 14 bases between them. The CDR3, as DNA: TGTGCCAGCAGCTTGGACAGTGTCGCGTCCCAGCATTTT. This gives the protein CASSLDSVASQHF.

This clonotype showed up just a few times. The rearrangement links TRBV5-1 to TRBJ2-3, with D perhaps being TRBD1 or TRBD2 (6 bases each). The CDR3 runs 15 residues. The germline V gene has CDR1 SGHRS and CDR2 YFSETQ. V was cut by 2 bases and J by 2 bases, with 12 bases left in between. CDR3 nucleotides: TGCGCCAGCAGCTTACAGGGAGGCCACACAGATACGCAGTATTTT. Protein product: CASSLQGGHTDTQYF. Full variable domain (rest looked up from reference TRBV5-1 and TRBJ2-3): KAGVTQTPRYLIKTRGQQVTLSCSPISGHRSVSWYQQTPGQGLQFLFEYFSETQRNKGNFPGRFSGRQFSNSRSEMNVSTLELGDSALYLCASSLQGGHTDTQYFGPGTRLTVL.

This clonotype showed up many times. The V gene is TRBV5-1, the J gene TRBJ2-7, with D possibly TRBD2 on 5 matching bases. The CDR3 loop spans 12 amino acids. Trimming cost V 2 bases and J 6 bases, with 9 bases left between them. Germline CDR1 reads SGHRS; CDR2 reads YFSETQ. As DNA, the CDR3 is TGCGCCAGCAGCTTAGAAGGACTCGAGCAGTACTTC. Translating it yields CASSLEGLEQYF.

This chain joins TRBV7-9 and TRBJ1-6; maybe TRBD1 (5 bases). V was trimmed by 1 base and J by 5 bases, leaving 9 bases between them. Germline CDR1 SEHNR, CDR2 FQNEAQ (reference sequence). The CDR3 spans 15 residues. The CDR3 DNA is TGTGCCAGCAGCTTAGATTCAGGGAATAATTCACCCCTCCACTTT. It encodes CASSLDSGNNSPLHF.

In the case of this clonotype: One junction end disagrees with the germline gene, perhaps due to a read error. This rearrangement joins TRBV5-1 to TRBJ1-2; D gene uncertain. Germline-derived CDR1 and CDR2 are SGHRS and YFSETQ. This CDR3 has 13 amino acids. The CDR3 DNA reads TGCGCCAGCAGCACGGGATCACGGCGTGGCGACACCTTC. It specifies CASSTGSRRGDTF.

The V gene is TRBV7-9, the J gene TRBJ1-2; perhaps TRBD1 as D (6 bases). Per the germline V gene, CDR1 is SEHNR and CDR2 is FQNEAQ (reference sequence). This CDR3 comprises 14 residues. Between the trimmed V and J ends, which lost 5 bases and 7 bases, there was a span of 17 bases. The CDR3 protein is CASSGQGSLSGYTF. In DNA, the CDR3 is TGTGCCAGCAGCGGGCAGGGGTCGTTAAGTGGCTACACCTTC. Full variable domain (missing parts from reference TRBV7-9 and TRBJ1-2): DTGVSQNPRHKITKRGQNVTFRCDPISEHNRLYWYRQTLGQGPEFLTYFQNEAQLEKSRLLSDRFSAERPKGSFSTLEIQRTEQGDSAMYLCASSGQGSLSGYTFGSGTRLTVV.

The rearrangement joins TRBV10-2 to TRBJ1-1; TRBD1 matches 7 bases. The CDR3 has 14 residues. Germline CDR1 and CDR2: WSHSY and SAAADI. Losses at the gene ends were 7 bases for V and 5 bases for J; bases not matched to a gene: 10. The CDR3 loop is CASMSDRLTTEAFF. In DNA, the CDR3 is TGCGCCAGCATGTCGGACAGGTTGACGACTGAAGCTTTCTTT.

The rearrangement uses TRBV12-3 or TRBV12-4 and TRBJ2-1, with no clear D. The CDR3 runs to 14 residues. With 3 bases removed from V and 6 bases from J, the gap between germline ends came to 12 bases. The CDR3 coding sequence is TGTGCCAGCAGTTTCGGCGTGACTCTCAATGAGCAGTTCTTC. Protein sequence: CASSFGVTLNEQFF.

V is TRBV5-1 and J is TRBJ2-2, with D perhaps matching TRBD1 (5 bases). The CDR3 loop spans 15 amino acids. The germline V gene encodes CDR1 SGHRS and CDR2 YFSETQ. The V end lost 4 bases, the J end lost 6 bases, and 16 bases lay between the germline ends. The CDR3 DNA reads TGCGCCAGCAGCCCGGCCGAGATAGGGGCCGGGGAGCTGTTTTTT. It is translated as CASSPAEIGAGELFF.

This clonotype was seen more than once but under ten times. This chain connects TRBV12-3 or TRBV12-4 to TRBJ2-1; tentatively, D is TRBD1 or TRBD2 (5 bases each). V lost 1 base to trimming and J lost 5 bases, with 9 bases between them. This CDR3 region has 14 residues. The CDR3 is CASSLGDGNNEQFF. The CDR3 nucleotides read TGTGCCAGCAGTTTAGGGGACGGAAACAATGAGCAGTTCTTC.

This chain joins TRBV20-1 and TRBJ2-5; 12 bases are a match to TRBD2. The CDR3 runs to 14 residues. With V trimmed by 5 bases and J by 4 bases, 5 bases remained unmatched. The germline V gene encodes CDR1 DFQATT and CDR2 SNEGSKA (reference sequence). The CDR3 coding sequence is TGCAGTGCTGCGAGGACTAGCGGGGCAGAGACCCAGTACTTC. Protein sequence: CSAARTSGAETQYF.